This T cell receptor beta chain is drawn from a study of response to subunit inactivated influenza vaccine. Many counts were recorded for this clonotype. Its antigen is currently unknown. MiXCR was run by TCRdb on the RT-PCR reads, yielding one entry per CDR3 protein. The sample records 500,000 or so distinct CDR3 sequences, approximately 15% being singletons. From germline, CDR1 is SGHNT and CDR2 YENEEA. V lost 0 bases to trimming and J lost 6 bases, with 9 bases between them. This CDR3 spans 13 amino acids. Whole-study results and caveats: A suggestion made by the authors is that each seasonal influenza vaccination recruits few new T cells.

This TCR was recovered from a man aged 50 to 69 who received an inactivated influenza vaccine. Sequencing used CD4+ T cells sorted from PBMCs, obtained less than 30 months after vaccination. This rearrangement joins TRBV11-3 to TRBJ2-7; D call uncertain. The CDR3 DNA follows: TGTGCCAGCAGCTTAGATGGTGATCGCGAGCAGTACTTC. It codes for CASSLDGDREQYF.